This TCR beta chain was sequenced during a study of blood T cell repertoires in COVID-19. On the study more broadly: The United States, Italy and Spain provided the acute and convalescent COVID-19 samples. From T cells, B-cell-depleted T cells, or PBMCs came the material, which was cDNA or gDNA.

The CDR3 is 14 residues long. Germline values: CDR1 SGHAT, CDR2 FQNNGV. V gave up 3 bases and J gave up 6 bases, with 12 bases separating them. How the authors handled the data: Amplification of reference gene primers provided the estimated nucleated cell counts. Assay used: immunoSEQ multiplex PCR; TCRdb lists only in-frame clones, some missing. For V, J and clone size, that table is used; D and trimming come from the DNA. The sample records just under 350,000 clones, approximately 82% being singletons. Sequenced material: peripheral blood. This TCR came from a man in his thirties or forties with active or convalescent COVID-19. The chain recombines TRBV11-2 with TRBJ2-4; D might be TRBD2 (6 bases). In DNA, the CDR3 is TGTGCCAGCAGCTTGTTGGGCGGGGTAAACATTCAGTACTTC. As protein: CASSLLGGVNIQYF.